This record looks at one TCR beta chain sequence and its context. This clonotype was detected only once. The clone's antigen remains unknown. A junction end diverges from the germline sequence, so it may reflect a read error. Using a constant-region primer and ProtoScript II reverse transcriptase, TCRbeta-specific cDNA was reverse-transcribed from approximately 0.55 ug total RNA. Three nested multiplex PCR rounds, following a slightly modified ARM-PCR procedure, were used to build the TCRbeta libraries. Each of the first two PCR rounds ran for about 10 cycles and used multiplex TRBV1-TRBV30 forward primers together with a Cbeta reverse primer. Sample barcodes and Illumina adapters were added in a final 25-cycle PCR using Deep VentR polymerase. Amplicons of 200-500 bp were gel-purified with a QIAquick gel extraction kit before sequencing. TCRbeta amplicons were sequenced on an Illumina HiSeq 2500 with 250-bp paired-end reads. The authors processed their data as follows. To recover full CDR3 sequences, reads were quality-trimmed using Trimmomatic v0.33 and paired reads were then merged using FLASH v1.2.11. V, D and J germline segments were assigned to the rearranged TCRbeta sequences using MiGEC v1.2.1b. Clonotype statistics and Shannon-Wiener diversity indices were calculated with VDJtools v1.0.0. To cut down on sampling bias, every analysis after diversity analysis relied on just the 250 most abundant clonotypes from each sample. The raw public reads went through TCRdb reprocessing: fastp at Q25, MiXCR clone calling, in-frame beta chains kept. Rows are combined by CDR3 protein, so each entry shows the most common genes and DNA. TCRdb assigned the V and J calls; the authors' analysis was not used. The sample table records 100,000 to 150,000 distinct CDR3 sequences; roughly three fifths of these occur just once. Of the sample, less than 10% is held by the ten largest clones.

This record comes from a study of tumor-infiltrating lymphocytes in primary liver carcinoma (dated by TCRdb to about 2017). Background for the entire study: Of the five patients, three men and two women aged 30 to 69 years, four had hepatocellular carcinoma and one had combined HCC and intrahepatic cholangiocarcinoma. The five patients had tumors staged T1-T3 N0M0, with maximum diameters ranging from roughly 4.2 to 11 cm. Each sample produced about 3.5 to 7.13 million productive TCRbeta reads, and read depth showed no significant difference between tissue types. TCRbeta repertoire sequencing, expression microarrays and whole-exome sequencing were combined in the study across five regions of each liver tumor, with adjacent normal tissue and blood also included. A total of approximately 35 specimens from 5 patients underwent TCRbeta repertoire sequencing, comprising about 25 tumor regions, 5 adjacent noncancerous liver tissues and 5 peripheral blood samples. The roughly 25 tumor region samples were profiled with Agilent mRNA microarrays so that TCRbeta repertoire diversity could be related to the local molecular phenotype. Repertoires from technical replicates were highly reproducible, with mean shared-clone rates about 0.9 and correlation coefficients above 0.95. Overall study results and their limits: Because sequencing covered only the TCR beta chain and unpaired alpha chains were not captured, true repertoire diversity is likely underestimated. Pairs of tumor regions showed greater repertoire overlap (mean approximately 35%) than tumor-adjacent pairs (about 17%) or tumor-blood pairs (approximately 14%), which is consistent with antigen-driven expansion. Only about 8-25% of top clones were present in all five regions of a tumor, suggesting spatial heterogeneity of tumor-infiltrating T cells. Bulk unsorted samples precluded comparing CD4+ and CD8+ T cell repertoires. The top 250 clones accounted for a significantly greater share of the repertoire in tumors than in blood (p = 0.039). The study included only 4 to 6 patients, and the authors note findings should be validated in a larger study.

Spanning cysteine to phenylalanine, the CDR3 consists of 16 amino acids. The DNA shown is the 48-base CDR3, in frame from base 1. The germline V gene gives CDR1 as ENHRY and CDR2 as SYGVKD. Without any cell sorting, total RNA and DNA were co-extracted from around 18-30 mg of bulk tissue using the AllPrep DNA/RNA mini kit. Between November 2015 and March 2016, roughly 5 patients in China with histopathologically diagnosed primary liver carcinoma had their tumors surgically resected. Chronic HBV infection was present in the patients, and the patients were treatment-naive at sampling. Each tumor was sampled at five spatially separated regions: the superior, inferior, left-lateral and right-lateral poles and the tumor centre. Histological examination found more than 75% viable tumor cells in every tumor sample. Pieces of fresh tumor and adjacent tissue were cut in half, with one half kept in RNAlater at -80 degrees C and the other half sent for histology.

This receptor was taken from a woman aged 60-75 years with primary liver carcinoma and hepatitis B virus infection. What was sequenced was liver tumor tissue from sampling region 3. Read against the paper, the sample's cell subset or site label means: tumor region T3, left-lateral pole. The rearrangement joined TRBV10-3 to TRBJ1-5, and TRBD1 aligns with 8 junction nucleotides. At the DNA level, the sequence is TGTGCCATCGGTGAAACCCCTACAGGGGGATCTCAGCCCCAGCATTTT. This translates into CAIGETPTGGSQPQHF.